The 5 T cell receptor beta chains below all came from one sample that was sequenced in a study of metastatic and nonmetastatic thyroid tumors. TCRdb re-called the PCR reads with MiXCR. The sample includes some 23,000 clones, more than 25% of them seen just once. Among the patients, none had received any treatment before thyroid surgery. Source material: tumor tissue. All receptors derive from a female donor with papillary thyroid cancer or a benign thyroid nodule (not recorded which). Some clones in this sample may be carry-over from other donors' samples.

V and J are TRBV20-1 and TRBJ1-2; D gene ambiguous. CDR1 is DFQATT and CDR2 is SNEGSKA in the germline V gene (reference sequence). Deletions cut 0 bases from V and 7 bases from J, with 18 bases between. CDR3 size: 15 residues. The CDR3 coding sequence is TGCAGTGCTAGAGATGCCCAGTATGTCTCCTCTGGCTACACCTTC. Its protein is CSARDAQYVSSGYTF.

There are a few counts of this clone. One junction end disagrees with the germline gene, perhaps due to a read error. The CDR3 loop is CASSLGPTRFENTIYF. In nucleotides, the CDR3 is TGTGCCAGCAGCTTGGGGCCGACACGGTTCGAAAACACCATATATTTT. This chain joins TRBV5-1 and TRBJ1-3, with D possibly being TRBD1 (5 bases). The germline V gene encodes CDR1 SGHRS and CDR2 YFSETQ. The CDR3 consists of 16 residues.

This clone was picked up many times. The CDR3 sequence is CASSSWGTGELFF. The CDR3 coding sequence is TGTGCCAGCAGTTCCTGGGGGACCGGGGAGCTGTTTTTT. This chain connects TRBV27 to TRBJ2-2; perhaps D is TRBD1 or TRBD2 (5 bases each). CDR3 length: 13 residues. The germline gives CDR1 MNHEY, CDR2 SMNVEV (reference sequence). Trimming stripped 4 bases from V and 5 bases from J, with 8 bases between.

This clone was counted many times. V and J are TRBV5-1 and TRBJ2-3, with 9 bases aligning to TRBD2. From germline, CDR1 is SGHRS and CDR2 YFSETQ. The CDR3 runs to 17 residues. V was clipped by 0 bases and J by 4 bases; unmatched bases: 9. CDR3 sequence: CASSLVSWRGGADTQYF. The CDR3 DNA reads TGCGCCAGCAGCTTGGTATCTTGGCGGGGGGGCGCAGATACGCAGTATTTT. The full variable domain, rest sourced from reference TRBV5-1 and TRBJ2-3, is KAGVTQTPRYLIKTRGQQVTLSCSPISGHRSVSWYQQTPGQGLQFLFEYFSETQRNKGNFPGRFSGRQFSNSRSEMNVSTLELGDSALYLCASSLVSWRGGADTQYFGPGTRLTVL.

This clone appeared many times. V is TRBV20-1 and J is TRBJ1-5, with 9 bases lining up with TRBD1. The junction had 5 bases not matched to a gene; V was cut back by 5 bases and J by 6 bases. This CDR3 region has 13 residues. Germline loops: CDR1 DFQATT, CDR2 SNEGSKA (reference sequence). Here the CDR3 DNA reads TGCAGTGCTGTCCCGGGACAGGGTCAGCCCCAGCATTTT. Amino acid sequence: CSAVPGQGQPQHF.